A single sample gave rise to the 22 T cell receptor beta chains below, sequenced in a study of T cells in Graves' hyperthyroidism and ophthalmopathy. Amplification targeted TCR beta CDR3 regions from RNA transcripts. First-round RT-PCR of the TCR CDR3 relied on the HTBI primer set. TCRdb processed the multiplex PCR reads anew with MiXCR; each CDR3 protein has one entry. The table lists 610,000 or so distinct CDR3 sequences, more than 45% of them singletons. Material: peripheral blood or thyroid tissue (not recorded which). The receptors originated from a woman under 30 with Graves' hyperthyroidism.

This chain uses TRBV29-1 with TRBJ1-5; the D is unclear. The germline V gene has CDR1 SQVTM and CDR2 ANQGSEA. This CDR3 region has 19 residues. V lost 4 bases and J 3 bases, leaving 28 bases between the germline ends. The DNA for the CDR3 is TGCAGCGTTGGTGACCAGAGGACCGGCACGTGGCGGGACAATCAGCCCCAGCATTTT. Translated, it gives CSVGDQRTGTWRDNQPQHF.

The rearrangement joins TRBV7-2 to TRBJ2-7, with 9 positions matching TRBD2. This CDR3 region has 12 residues. The ends lost 11 bases at V and 5 bases at J; junction bases unmatched: 7. Germline CDR1 and CDR2: SGHTA and FQGNSA. CDR3 sequence: CAHSGSLDEQYF. CDR3 nucleotide sequence: TGTGCCCATAGCGGGAGCCTCGACGAGCAGTACTTC.

This chain uses TRBV20-1 with TRBJ2-5, with D maybe TRBD2 (6 bases). Looked up from germline, CDR1 is DFQATT and CDR2 is SNEGSKA (reference sequence). V shed 3 bases and J shed 14 bases, with 16 bases lying between them. This CDR3 is built from 11 residues. The CDR3 loop is CSASPGSGPYF. The CDR3 DNA follows: TGCAGTGCTAGCCCGGGTAGCGGTCCCTACTTC.

The chain carries TRBV7-9 and TRBJ2-6; no firm D call. The CDR3 runs 10 residues. The V and J ends lost 1 base and 12 bases respectively, with 1 base between them. The germline V gene encodes CDR1 SEHNR and CDR2 FQNEAQ (reference sequence). The CDR3 region has the DNA TGTGCCAGCAGCTTAGGCGTCCTGACTTTC. Its protein product is CASSLGVLTF.

Comments on this clonotype: One junction end does not reproduce the germline sequence, and a read error may be involved. The chain carries TRBV6-5 and TRBJ1-2; D is ambiguous. The CDR3 is 14 amino acids. Germline V gene lookup returns CDR1 MNHEY and CDR2 SVGAGI. CDR3 nucleotide sequence: TGTGCCATCAGTTCTTCTTGGGTGGACTATGGCTACACCTTC. It yields the protein CAISSSWVDYGYTF.

The chain employs TRBV6-1 and TRBJ1-5; D is possibly TRBD1 (5 bases). The CDR3 is 15 amino acids. The germline V and J ends were trimmed by 6 bases and 11 bases, with 23 bases remaining between them. Germline V lookup: CDR1 MNHNS, CDR2 SASEGT. The CDR3 DNA follows: TGTGCCAGCAGCAATAGGGGTAGCGCACAAGAGACCCAGCATTTT. As protein: CASSNRGSAQETQHF.

CDR3 bases: TGTGCCAGCAGCGTGGTCCCGGGACCTCTCCACTTT. Protein product: CASSVVPGPLHF. This chain joins TRBV9 and TRBJ1-6; TRBD1 might be the D (5 bases). This CDR3 is 12 amino acids long. V was clipped by 2 bases and J by 16 bases, with 13 bases between them. CDR1 and CDR2 from the germline V gene are SGDLS and YYNGEE.

The V gene is TRBV12-3 or TRBV12-4, the J gene TRBJ2-7; 9 bases fit TRBD1. The CDR3 length is 15 residues. V was pared by 1 base and J by 4 bases, with 5 bases of the junction left unmatched. The CDR3 DNA reads as TGTGCCAGCAGTTTAGGGACAGGGGTACTGTACGAGCAGTACTTC. Encoded protein: CASSLGTGVLYEQYF.

This clonotype was counted ten times or more. The CDR3 reads CASSLAGQGVYEQYF. CDR3 bases: TGTGCCAGCAGCTTAGCGGGACAGGGGGTTTACGAGCAGTACTTC. V gene TRBV7-3 combines with J gene TRBJ2-7, with 11 nucleotides matching TRBD1. This CDR3 contains 15 residues. J was trimmed by 4 bases and V by 2 bases; bases with no gene match: 4. Germline V lookup: CDR1 SGHTA, CDR2 FQGTGA.

Worth noting for this clonotype: This may be a read error: a much more frequent sequence differs by one nucleotide. This chain joins TRBV12-3 or TRBV12-4 and TRBJ1-2; 8 nucleotides agree with TRBD1. Unmatched junction bases numbered 9, after V lost 4 bases and J lost 8 bases. The length of the CDR3 is 14 residues. The CDR3 DNA reads as TGTGCCAGCAGTTCAGACAGGGGACCTCTAGGCTACACCTTC. Amino acid sequence: CASSSDRGPLGYTF.

This clonotype was counted between two and nine times. CDR3 amino acids: CAWTLQLTGGHYGYTF. The CDR3, as DNA: TGTGCCTGGACTTTACAGCTCACAGGGGGTCACTATGGCTACACCTTC. This chain joins TRBV30 and TRBJ1-2, with 8 bases fitting TRBD1. The CDR3 contains 16 residues. V trimming: 4 bases; J trimming: 3 bases; junction bases outside the gene matches: 13. Germline assignment: CDR1 GTSNPN and CDR2 SVGIG (reference sequence).

At least ten counts were recorded for this clonotype. The V call is TRBV7-2, the J call TRBJ1-5; D is possibly TRBD1 (6 bases). From germline, CDR1 is SGHTA and CDR2 FQGNSA. The CDR3 has 15 amino acids. The V end was cut by 2 bases, the J end by 1 base, with 9 bases between. As DNA, the CDR3 is TGTGCCAGCAGCTTATTACAGGGAAGCAATCAGCCCCAGCATTTT. Translating it yields CASSLLQGSNQPQHF.

The CDR3: CASSHGAHGEKLFF. The CDR3 nucleotides read TGCGCCAGCAGCCACGGGGCTCATGGTGAAAAACTGTTTTTT. This chain connects TRBV5-1 to TRBJ1-4; TRBD1 might be the D (5 bases). V dropped 4 bases and J dropped 7 bases, with 14 bases sitting between them. The germline V gene encodes CDR1 SGHRS and CDR2 YFSETQ. CDR3 length equals 14 residues.

The chain couples TRBV18 to TRBJ2-7; D remains unclear. The CDR3 has 15 residues. Per germline, CDR1 KGHSH and CDR2 LQKENI. V was clipped by 2 bases and J by 2 bases, with 13 bases between them. The CDR3 is CASSPGLSIPYEQYF. The CDR3 bases are TGTGCCAGCTCACCAGGCTTATCCATACCCTACGAGCAGTACTTC. Full variable domain (outside the CDR3, taken from reference TRBV18 and TRBJ2-7): NAGVMQNPRHLVRRRGQEARLRCSPMKGHSHVYWYRQLPEEGLKFMVYLQKENIIDESGMPKERFSAEFPKEGPSILRIQQVVRGDSAAYFCASSPGLSIPYEQYFGPGTRLTVT.

At least ten counts were recorded for this clonotype. The rearrangement uses TRBV14 and TRBJ2-2; no clear D. The V gene's germline CDR1 is SGHDN and CDR2 FVKESK. V lost 3 bases to trimming and J lost 0 bases, with 5 bases between them. CDR3 length: 14 residues. CDR3 nucleotide sequence: TGTGCCAGCAGCCACCGACCGAACACCGGGGAGCTGTTTTTT. This translates into CASSHRPNTGELFF.

The gene calls are TRBV15 and TRBJ2-7; TRBD2 aligns across 8 bases. Per germline, CDR1 LNHNV and CDR2 YYDKDF (reference sequence). CDR3 size: 13 residues. The J segment lost 0 bases and the V segment lost 8 bases, leaving 3 bases of the junction unmatched. CDR3 coding DNA: TGTGCCACCCTGGGGACTAGCTCCTACGAGCAGTACTTC. Encoded protein: CATLGTSSYEQYF.

The chain couples TRBV10-3 to TRBJ1-2, with D unresolved. V was clipped by 3 bases and J by 1 base, with 6 bases between them. The CDR3 is made up of 13 amino acids. CDR1 ENHRY and CDR2 SYGVKD come from the germline V gene. The chain's CDR3 is CAISDWGNYGYTF. The CDR3 DNA reads TGTGCCATCAGTGATTGGGGTAACTATGGCTACACCTTC.

This clonotype was seen only a few times. V and J are TRBV7-8 and TRBJ2-2; maybe TRBD2 (5 bases). The CDR3 runs 15 residues. V was trimmed by 5 bases and J by 6 bases, leaving 16 bases between them. Germline CDR1 reads SGHVS; CDR2 reads FQNEAQ. This chain's CDR3 is CASSHSSSAAGELFF. CDR3 DNA: TGTGCCAGCAGCCATTCGAGCTCAGCGGCCGGGGAGCTGTTTTTT.

This clonotype was counted many times. This chain links TRBV29-1 with TRBJ1-2, with a tentative D call TRBD1 (5 bases). Trimming left V 2 bases short and J 0 bases short, with 19 bases between. Germline values: CDR1 SQVTM, CDR2 ANQGSEA. The CDR3 loop spans 17 amino acids. CDR3 region: CSVESRGSPGSNYGYTF. The CDR3 region has the DNA TGCAGCGTTGAAAGTCGGGGCAGTCCTGGCTCTAACTATGGCTACACCTTC.

The rearrangement joins TRBV12-5 to TRBJ1-3; tentatively, D is TRBD1 (5 bases). Between the trimmed V and J ends, which lost 6 bases and 7 bases, there was a span of 28 bases. CDR1 is LGHNT and CDR2 is FRNRAP in the germline V gene. The CDR3 covers 18 residues. CDR3 residues: CASGPLRVGQGMRNTIYF. CDR3 coding DNA: TGTGCTAGTGGGCCCCTTAGGGTAGGGCAGGGAATGAGGAACACCATATATTTT.

The chain is built from TRBV10-3 and TRBJ2-1; 9 nucleotides line up with TRBD2. The CDR3 contains 15 residues. Germline CDR1 and CDR2: ENHRY and SYGVKD. V dropped 2 bases and J dropped 4; count of bases not matched to a gene: 3. This chain's CDR3 is CAISETSGPYNEQFF. The CDR3 DNA reads as TGTGCCATCAGTGAGACTAGCGGGCCTTACAATGAGCAGTTCTTC.

The chain combines TRBV2 with TRBJ2-1; perhaps TRBD2 as D (5 bases). Germline V gene data show CDR1 as SNHLY and CDR2 as FYNNEI. The CDR3 runs to 16 residues. With 4 bases removed from V and 3 bases from J, the gap between germline ends came to 16 bases. This CDR3 is CASSGLAGSNYNEQFF. CDR3 DNA sequence: TGTGCCAGCAGTGGGCTCGCGGGCTCGAACTACAATGAGCAGTTCTTC.